The T cell receptor (beta chain) under discussion was sequenced for a study of T cell repertoires in ileal Crohn's disease. As to this clone: What it recognizes is unknown.

Profiling relied on immunoSEQ multiplex PCR, and the TCRdb table lists in-frame clones only, not all of them. The sample includes roughly 4,000 clones, roughly 93% of them seen just once. The V gene's germline CDR1 is LGHNA and CDR2 YNFKEQ. The CDR3 has 15 residues. V lost 0 bases to trimming and J lost 3 bases, with 12 bases between them. Whole-study findings and limits: Sorted CD8 T cells held more high-frequency clones than CD4.

Specimen: ileal tissue. This clonotype was sampled from an adult with Crohn's disease. The V call is TRBV4-2, the J call TRBJ2-7; D uncertain. The CDR3 protein is CASSQDLKVFYEQYF. The CDR3 nucleotides are TGTGCCAGCAGCCAAGATTTAAAAGTTTTCTACGAGCAGTACTTC.